Only one count was recorded for the clone carrying this TCR beta chain. 13 Jbeta primers and 60 Vbeta primers were used for the PCR. Repertoires were generated with immunoSEQ multiplex PCR, while TCRdb's copy carries only in-frame clones and drops some. The data contain 110,000 to 150,000 clones, around 85% of them singletons. Germline values: CDR1 SGHRS, CDR2 YFSETQ. The V gene lost 4 bases and the J gene lost 5 bases, with 16 bases spanning the gap. This CDR3 contains 14 residues. The source of the sample is a study of cytomegalovirus exposure and HLA in healthy donors. The V gene is TRBV5-1, the J gene TRBJ2-7; possibly TRBD1 for D (6 bases). The sequence was obtained from a man aged 35 to 55 in good health and CMV-seropositive. Sequenced: PBMCs. The CDR3 loop reads CASSILQGWDEQYF. CDR3 DNA sequence: TGCGCCAGCAGCATCCTGCAGGGGTGGGACGAGCAGTACTTC.